The TCR beta chain under discussion was sequenced for a study of T cells in Graves' hyperthyroidism and ophthalmopathy. Study in general: Before any treatment, at initial diagnosis, peripheral blood was collected.

Based on clinical symptoms, serum thyroxine and TRAb, thyroid ultrasound and orbital computed tomography, diagnoses were reached. This clonotype was detected ten times or more. The TCR beta CDR3 regions underwent amplification using RNA transcripts as the source. The HTBI primer set was used in a first-round RT-PCR of the TCR CDR3. TCRdb fed the multiplex PCR reads into MiXCR, producing one record per CDR3 protein. The sample lists roughly 740,000 distinct CDR3 sequences; around 17% were seen once. V was pared by 7 bases and J by 7 bases, with 8 bases of the junction left unmatched. Germline V CDR1 and CDR2: SNHLY, FYNNEI. The CDR3 extends over 14 amino acids.

Material: blood. This clonotype originated in a man between 18 and 35 years old with Graves' hyperthyroidism. The chain has TRBV2 and TRBJ1-5; 9 bases fit TRBD1. CDR3 loop: CASTKQGAGQPQHF. The DNA of the CDR3 is TGTGCCAGCACTAAACAGGGGGCTGGCCAGCCCCAGCATTTT.